This T cell receptor (beta chain) was sequenced for a study of T cell responses to AZD1222 COVID-19 vaccine. The study, taken as a whole, reports: Following two doses of AZD1222, Spike-specific TCR breadth and depth rose. Baseline testing showed seropositivity in only a handful of AZD1222 recipients. Females made up more of the donors, who were largely white British, and clonal diversity may have come out too low. Across spike, vaccine-associated CD4 TCRs were found, dominant at 160-218 and 743-854.

Assay: immunoSEQ multiplex PCR; the TCRdb copy retains only in-frame clones and omits some. The sample carries fewer than 120,000 clones, about 94% recorded once. A note on this clone: Its specificity is not known.

Germline V gene data show CDR1 as SEHNR and CDR2 as FQNEAQ (reference sequence). The V segment lost 3 bases and the J segment 4 bases; nucleotides outside the gene matches: 7. This CDR3 region has 16 residues. This TCR derives from an adult who received the AZD1222 COVID-19 vaccine. Sequencing used peripheral blood, obtained 28 days after the second AZD1222 dose. This sequence joins TRBV7-9 and TRBJ1-4, with 8 bases lining up with TRBD1. CDR3 amino acids: CASSFQGARVNEKLFF. CDR3 DNA sequence: TGTGCCAGCAGCTTTCAGGGGGCGAGGGTTAATGAAAAACTGTTTTTT.